This is a list of T cell receptor beta chains from one sample in a study of graft-versus-host responses after intestinal transplantation. Antigen specificity for these receptors is unknown. The repertoire was sequenced with immunoSEQ multiplex PCR; TCRdb's copy has only in-frame clones and lacks some. This table has approximately 93,000 clones, 92% appearing once. Source: unstimulated CD8+ T cells sorted from spleen or lymph node cells, taken before transplant. The receptors here all came from a human donor who was the organ donor for an intestinal transplant. CDR3s include the opening cysteine and the closing phenylalanine or tryptophan. A D gene is named only where the DNA matches it firmly. Part of the rows lack a size; the others show once, few, many or a class for expanded clones.

D gene | J gene | clone size | V gene | CDR3 protein | CDR3 DNA
TRBD1 | TRBJ2-3 | NA | TRBV5-1 | CASSLGQGDTDTQYF | TGCGCCAGCAGCTTGGGACAGGGGGACACAGATACGCAGTATTTT
TRBD2 | TRBJ2-7 | NA | TRBV27 | CASSTKYAPSGSFEQYF | TGTGCCAGCAGTACCAAATATGCTCCTAGCGGGAGTTTCGAGCAGTACTTC
NA | TRBJ2-2 | NA | TRBV2 | CASSEGETGASTGELFF | TGTGCCAGCAGTGAAGGGGAGACAGGTGCGAGCACCGGGGAGCTGTTTTTT
TRBD2 | TRBJ2-1 | NA | TRBV30 | CAWTHGGGYNEQFF | TGTGCCTGGACCCATGGCGGGGGGTACAATGAGCAGTTCTTC
TRBD1 | TRBJ2-7 | few | TRBV5-1 | CASSPTGTAYEQYF | TGCGCCAGCAGCCCCACCGGGACAGCCTACGAGCAGTACTTC
TRBD2 | TRBJ2-7 | NA | TRBV5-6 | CASSSETSGAYEQYF | TGTGCCAGCAGCTCAGAGACTAGCGGAGCCTACGAGCAGTACTTC
TRBD2 | TRBJ2-3 | NA | TRBV4-1 | CASSHQREFPDTQYF | TGCGCCAGCAGCCACCAGCGGGAGTTTCCAGATACGCAGTATTTT
NA | TRBJ2-2 | NA | TRBV7-7 | CASSARLVPNTGELFF | TGTGCTAGCAGCGCGCGACTAGTACCGAACACCGGGGAGCTGTTTTTT
TRBD1 | TRBJ2-7 | NA | TRBV7-3 | CASGPGQFYEQYF | TGTGCCAGCGGGCCGGGACAGTTCTACGAGCAGTACTTC
NA | TRBJ2-3 | NA | TRBV6-1 | CASEKGQYSTDTQYF | TGTGCCAGCGAGAAAGGACAGTACAGCACAGATACGCAGTATTTT
NA | TRBJ1-5 | NA | TRBV5-5 | CASSLTLTPGIRPQHF | TGTGCCAGCAGCTTAACCTTGACACCCGGTATTAGGCCCCAGCATTTT
TRBD2 | TRBJ2-2 | NA | TRBV30 | CAWRGSGKPYTGELFF | TGTGCCTGGAGAGGTAGCGGGAAGCCTTACACCGGGGAGCTGTTTTTT
TRBD2 | TRBJ2-7 | NA | TRBV11-2 | CASSLDAFSGRLYEQYF | TGTGCCAGCAGCTTAGACGCGTTTAGCGGGAGGCTCTACGAGCAGTACTTC
NA | TRBJ1-1 | NA | TRBV14 | CASSQDWRRFF | TGTGCCAGCAGCCAAGACTGGAGGAGGTTCTTT
TRBD2 | TRBJ2-1 | once | TRBV4-1 | CASSFGGVWNEQFF | TGCGCCAGCAGCTTCGGGGGGGTCTGGAATGAGCAGTTCTTC
NA | TRBJ1-1 | few | TRBV29-1 | CSVEEGLIEAFF | TGCAGCGTTGAAGAGGGACTCATTGAAGCTTTCTTT
NA | TRBJ2-2 | few | TRBV4-2 | CASSLRVGPWGAGELFF | TGTGCCAGCAGCCTCAGAGTAGGGCCTTGGGGCGCCGGGGAGCTGTTTTTT
TRBD2 | TRBJ2-2 | NA | TRBV28 | CASSLAGERELFF | TGTGCCAGCAGTCTAGCGGGAGAGAGGGAGCTGTTTTTT
TRBD1 | TRBJ1-2 | NA | TRBV9 | CASSIHAGGNVGYTF | TGTGCCAGCAGCATACACGCAGGGGGCAACGTGGGCTACACCTTC
TRBD1 | TRBJ1-1 | NA | TRBV7-9 | CASSLMDSLDRGTEAFF | TGTGCCAGCAGCTTAATGGATTCACTGGACAGGGGTACTGAAGCTTTCTTT
TRBD2 | TRBJ2-3 | NA | TRBV28 | CASSLFGEGDTQYF | TGTGCCAGCAGTTTATTTGGGGAGGGGGATACGCAGTATTTT
NA | TRBJ1-1 | NA | TRBV4-1 | CASSQEGGLGLKAFF | TGCGCCAGCAGCCAAGAAGGGGGATTAGGGCTGAAAGCTTTCTTT
TRBD1 | TRBJ2-2 | NA | TRBV12-5 | CASGQLGQVDNTGELFF | TGTGCTAGTGGCCAACTGGGACAGGTGGACAACACCGGGGAGCTGTTTTTT
NA | TRBJ2-7 | few | TRBV2 | CASSEPGSSYEQYF | TGTGCCAGCAGTGAACCCGGGAGCTCCTACGAGCAGTACTTC
TRBD2 | TRBJ2-5 | NA | TRBV11-2 | CASSSQAGGPPGETQYF | TGTGCCAGCAGCTCCCAAGCGGGAGGCCCCCCTGGAGAGACCCAGTACTTC
TRBD1 | TRBJ2-3 | NA | TRBV2 | CASSKPGQGLKDTQYF | TGTGCCAGCAGTAAACCGGGACAGGGGTTGAAAGATACGCAGTATTTT
NA | TRBJ1-1 | NA | TRBV28 | CASSPPWANTEAFF | TGTGCCAGCAGCCCACCGTGGGCCAACACTGAAGCTTTCTTT
TRBD1 | TRBJ1-2 | few | TRBV6-1 | CASSDEWTGDGYTF | TGTGCCAGCAGTGACGAGTGGACAGGGGATGGCTACACCTTC
NA | TRBJ2-1 | NA | TRBV28 | CASSFSAPGDNEQFF | TGTGCCAGCAGTTTTTCGGCCCCGGGGGACAATGAGCAGTTCTTC
TRBD1 | TRBJ2-5 | once | TRBV28 | CASSLDLSGVGQQQETQYF | TGTGCCAGCAGTTTAGATTTGTCGGGCGTGGGACAGCAGCAAGAGACCCAGTACTTC
TRBD1 | TRBJ1-1 | NA | TRBV6-1 | CASSEADRVSTANTEAFF | TGTGCCAGCAGTGAAGCAGACAGGGTTAGTACCGCGAACACTGAAGCTTTCTTT
TRBD2 | TRBJ2-1 | NA | TRBV9 | CASSVDGGGAVNEQFF | TGTGCCAGCAGCGTAGACGGCGGGGGGGCCGTGAATGAGCAGTTCTTC
NA | TRBJ2-7 | NA | TRBV19 | CASSIVSGGTPRREQYF | TGTGCCAGTAGTATAGTTTCCGGGGGAACACCCCGACGGGAGCAGTACTTC
NA | TRBJ2-7 | NA | TRBV5-1 | CASSYTGFYEQYF | TGCGCCAGCAGCTACACAGGGTTCTACGAGCAGTACTTC
TRBD2 | TRBJ2-1 | NA | TRBV4-1 | CASSQDHKREMFIGWGNEQFF | TGCGCCAGCAGCCAAGATCATAAGCGGGAGATGTTTATAGGGTGGGGCAATGAGCAGTTCTTC
TRBD2 | TRBJ2-5 | NA | TRBV5-6 | CASSRDYLGETQYF | TGTGCCAGCAGCCGGGACTACTTGGGGGAGACCCAGTACTTC
TRBD2 | TRBJ2-2 | NA | TRBV2 | CASRRLAGRATGELFF | TGTGCCAGCAGGAGACTAGCGGGTAGGGCCACCGGGGAGCTGTTTTTT
TRBD1 | TRBJ2-7 | once | TRBV28 | CASSDRGAYEQYF | TGTGCCAGCAGCGACAGGGGAGCCTACGAGCAGTACTTC
NA | TRBJ1-1 | NA | TRBV5-1 | CASSLSPGWDTEAFF | TGCGCCAGCAGCTTATCTCCAGGGTGGGACACTGAAGCTTTCTTT
TRBD2 | TRBJ2-1 | NA | TRBV9 | CASSVVDGTTGQFF | TGTGCCAGCAGCGTAGTGGACGGGACTACTGGGCAGTTCTTC
TRBD2 | TRBJ2-7 | NA | TRBV27 | CASSFGGRAEQYF | TGTGCCAGCAGTTTTGGCGGGAGGGCAGAGCAGTACTTC
TRBD1 | TRBJ1-4 | NA | TRBV6-1 | CASSTQGIHEKLFF | TGTGCCAGCAGTACACAGGGGATCCATGAAAAACTGTTTTTT
NA | TRBJ2-1 | NA | TRBV10-2 | CASSVLLARANEQFF | TGCGCCAGCAGTGTACTGCTAGCGAGGGCCAATGAGCAGTTCTTC